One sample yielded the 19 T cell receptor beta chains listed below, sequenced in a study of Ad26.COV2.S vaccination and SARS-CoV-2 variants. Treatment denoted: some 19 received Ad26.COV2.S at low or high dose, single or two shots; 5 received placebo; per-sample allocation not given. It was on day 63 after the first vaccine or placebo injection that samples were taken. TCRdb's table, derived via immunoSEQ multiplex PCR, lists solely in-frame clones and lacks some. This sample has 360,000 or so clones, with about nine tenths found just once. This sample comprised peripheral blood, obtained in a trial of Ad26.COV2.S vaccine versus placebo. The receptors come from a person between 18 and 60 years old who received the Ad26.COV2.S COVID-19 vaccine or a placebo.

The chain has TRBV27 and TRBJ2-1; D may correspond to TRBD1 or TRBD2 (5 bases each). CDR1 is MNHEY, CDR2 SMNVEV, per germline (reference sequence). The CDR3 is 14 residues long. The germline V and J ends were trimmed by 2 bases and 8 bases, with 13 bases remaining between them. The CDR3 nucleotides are TGTGCCAGCAGTTTACTTGGGACGGGGCATGAGCAGTTCTTC. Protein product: CASSLLGTGHEQFF.

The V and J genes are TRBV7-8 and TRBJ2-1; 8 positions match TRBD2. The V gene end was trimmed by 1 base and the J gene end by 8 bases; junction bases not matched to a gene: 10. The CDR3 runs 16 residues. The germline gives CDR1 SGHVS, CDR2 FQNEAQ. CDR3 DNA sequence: TGTGCCAGCAGCTTAGGCCTGGGACTAGGCAATGATGAGCAGTTCTTC. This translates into CASSLGLGLGNDEQFF.

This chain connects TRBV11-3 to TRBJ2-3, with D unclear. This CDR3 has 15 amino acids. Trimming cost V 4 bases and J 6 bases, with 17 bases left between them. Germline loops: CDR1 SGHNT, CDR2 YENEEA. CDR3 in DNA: TGTGCCAGCAGCTCCGGGCCTTTCCCATACGATACGCAGTATTTT. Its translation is CASSSGPFPYDTQYF.

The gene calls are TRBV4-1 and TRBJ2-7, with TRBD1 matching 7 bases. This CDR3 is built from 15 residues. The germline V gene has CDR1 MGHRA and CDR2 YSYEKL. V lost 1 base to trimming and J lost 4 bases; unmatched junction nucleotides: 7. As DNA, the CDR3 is TGCGCCAGCAGCCAAGGAATTTCAGGGGGTTACGAGCAGTACTTC. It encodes CASSQGISGGYEQYF.

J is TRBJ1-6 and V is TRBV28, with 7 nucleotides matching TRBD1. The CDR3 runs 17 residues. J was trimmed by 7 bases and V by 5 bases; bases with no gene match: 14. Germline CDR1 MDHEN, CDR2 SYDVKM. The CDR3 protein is CASSGFRSGTVNSPLHF. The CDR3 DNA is TGTGCCAGCAGTGGGTTTCGGAGCGGGACAGTAAATTCACCCCTCCACTTT.

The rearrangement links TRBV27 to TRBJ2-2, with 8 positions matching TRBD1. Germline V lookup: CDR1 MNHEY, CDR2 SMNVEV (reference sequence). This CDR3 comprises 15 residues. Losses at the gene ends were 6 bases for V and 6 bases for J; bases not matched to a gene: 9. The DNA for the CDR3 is TGTGCCAGCAGCTCCTTGGAGACAGGGGCCGGGGAGCTGTTTTTT. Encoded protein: CASSSLETGAGELFF.

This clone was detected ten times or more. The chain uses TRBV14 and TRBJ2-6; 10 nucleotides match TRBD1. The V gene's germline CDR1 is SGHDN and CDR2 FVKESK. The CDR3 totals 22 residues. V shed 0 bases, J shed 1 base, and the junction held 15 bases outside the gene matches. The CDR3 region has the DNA TGTGCCAGCAGCCAAGATTGGTTGGACAGGGGGGTATTTTTTTCTGGGGCCAACGTCCTGACTTTC. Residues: CASSQDWLDRGVFFSGANVLTF.

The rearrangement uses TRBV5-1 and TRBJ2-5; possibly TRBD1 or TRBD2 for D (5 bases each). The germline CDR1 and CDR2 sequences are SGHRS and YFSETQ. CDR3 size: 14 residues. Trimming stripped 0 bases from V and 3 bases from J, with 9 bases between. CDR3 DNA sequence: TGCGCCAGCAGCTTGGCCGGGGCTGAAGAGACCCAGTACTTC. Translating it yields CASSLAGAEETQYF.

The CDR3 coding sequence is TGTGCCAGCTCACCCCTGACTAGCGGGAGTCAAGAGACCCAGTACTTC. Translating it yields CASSPLTSGSQETQYF. The chain combines TRBV18 with TRBJ2-5; TRBD2 agrees at 12 bases. V dropped 3 bases and J dropped 2; count of bases not matched to a gene: 4. CDR3 size: 16 residues. Germline loops: CDR1 KGHSH, CDR2 LQKENI. Filled out from reference TRBV18 and TRBJ2-5, the complete variable domain reads NAGVMQNPRHLVRRRGQEARLRCSPMKGHSHVYWYRQLPEEGLKFMVYLQKENIIDESGMPKERFSAEFPKEGPSILRIQQVVRGDSAAYFCASSPLTSGSQETQYFGPGTRLLVL.

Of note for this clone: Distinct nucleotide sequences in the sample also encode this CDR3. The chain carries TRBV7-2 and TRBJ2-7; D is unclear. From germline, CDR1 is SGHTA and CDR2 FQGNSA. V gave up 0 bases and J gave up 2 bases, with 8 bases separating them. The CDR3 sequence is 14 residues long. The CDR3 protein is CASSLAGVTYEQYF. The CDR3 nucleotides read TGTGCCAGCAGCTTAGCGGGCGTCACCTACGAGCAGTACTTC.

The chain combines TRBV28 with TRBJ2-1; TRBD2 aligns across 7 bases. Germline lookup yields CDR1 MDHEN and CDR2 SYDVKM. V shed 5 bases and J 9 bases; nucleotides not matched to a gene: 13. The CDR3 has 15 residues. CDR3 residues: CASSLSGGWDTEQFF. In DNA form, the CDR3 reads TGTGCCAGCAGTCTTTCGGGGGGATGGGATACTGAGCAGTTCTTC. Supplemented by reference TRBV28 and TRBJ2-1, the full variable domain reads DVKVTQSSRYLVKRTGEKVFLECVQDMDHENMFWYRQDPGLGLRLIYFSYDVKMKEKGDIPEGYSVSREKKERFSLILESASTNQTSMYLCASSLSGGWDTEQFFGPGTRLTVL.

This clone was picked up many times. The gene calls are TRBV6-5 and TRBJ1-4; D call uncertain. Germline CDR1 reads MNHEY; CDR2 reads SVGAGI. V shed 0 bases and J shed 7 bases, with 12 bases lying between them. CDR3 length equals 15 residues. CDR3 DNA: TGTGCCAGCAGTTACTCTGTGGGAGACCTTGAAAAACTGTTTTTT. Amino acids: CASSYSVGDLEKLFF.

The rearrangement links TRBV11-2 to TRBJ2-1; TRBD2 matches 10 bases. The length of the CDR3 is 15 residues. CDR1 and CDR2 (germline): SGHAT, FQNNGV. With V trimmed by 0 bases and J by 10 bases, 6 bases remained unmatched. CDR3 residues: CASSLDPSGRSEQFF. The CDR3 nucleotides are TGTGCCAGCAGCTTAGACCCTAGCGGGAGAAGCGAGCAGTTCTTC.

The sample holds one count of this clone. CDR3 DNA sequence: TGTGCCAGCAGCCAAGATCGGAGGACAGGGGGTGAGGAGACCCAGTACTTC. Translating gives CASSQDRRTGGEETQYF. The chain has TRBV3-1 (or the pseudogene TRBV3-2) and TRBJ2-5, with 10 bases aligning to TRBD1. Germline lookup yields CDR1 LGHDT and CDR2 YNNKEL (reference sequence). The CDR3 extends over 17 amino acids. The trim removed 0 bases at V and 5 bases at J, leaving 9 bases unmatched.

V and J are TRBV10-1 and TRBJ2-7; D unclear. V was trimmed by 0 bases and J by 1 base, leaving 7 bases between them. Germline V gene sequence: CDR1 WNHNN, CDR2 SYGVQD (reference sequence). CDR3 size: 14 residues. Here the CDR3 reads CASSESGRSYEQYF. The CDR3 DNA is TGCGCCAGCAGTGAGTCTGGGCGGTCCTACGAGCAGTACTTC.

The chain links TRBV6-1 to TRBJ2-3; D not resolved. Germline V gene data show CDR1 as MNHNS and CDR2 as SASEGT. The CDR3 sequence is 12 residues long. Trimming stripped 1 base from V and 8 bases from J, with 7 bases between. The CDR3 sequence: CASSEVTGTQYF. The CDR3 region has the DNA TGTGCCAGCAGTGAAGTTACCGGTACGCAGTATTTT.

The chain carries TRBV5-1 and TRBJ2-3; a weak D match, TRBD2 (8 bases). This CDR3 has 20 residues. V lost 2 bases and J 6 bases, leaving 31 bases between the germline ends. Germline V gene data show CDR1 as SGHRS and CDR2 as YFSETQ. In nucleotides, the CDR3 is TGCGCCAGCAGCTTCCCTAGACAGGGTCAGCGGGAGAGGATTGTTGATACGCAGTATTTT. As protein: CASSFPRQGQRERIVDTQYF.

CDR3 amino acids: CAISDGGPDYNEQFF. Here the CDR3 DNA reads TGTGCCATCAGTGATGGGGGTCCGGATTACAATGAGCAGTTCTTC. This chain connects TRBV10-3 to TRBJ2-1; tentatively, D is TRBD1 or TRBD2 (5 bases each). Germline V gives CDR1 ENHRY, CDR2 SYGVKD. There are 15 residues in the CDR3. V lost 3 bases and J lost 4, with 13 bases in between.

The CDR3 DNA is TGTGCCAGCAGCGGTAATCCGGGACTAGTATCCTACGAGCAGTACTTC. This encodes CASSGNPGLVSYEQYF. J is TRBJ2-7 and V is TRBV7-2, with 8 nucleotides matching TRBD2. The CDR3 spans 16 residues. Germline CDR1 and CDR2: SGHTA and FQGNSA. V shed 5 bases and J 1 base; nucleotides not matched to a gene: 10. The variable domain in full, with the rest retrieved from reference TRBV7-2 and TRBJ2-7, is GAGVSQSPSNKVTEKGKDVELRCDPISGHTALYWYRQSLGQGLEFLIYFQGNSAPDKSGLPSDRFSAERTGGSVSTLTIQRTQQEDSAVYLCASSGNPGLVSYEQYFGPGTRLTVT.